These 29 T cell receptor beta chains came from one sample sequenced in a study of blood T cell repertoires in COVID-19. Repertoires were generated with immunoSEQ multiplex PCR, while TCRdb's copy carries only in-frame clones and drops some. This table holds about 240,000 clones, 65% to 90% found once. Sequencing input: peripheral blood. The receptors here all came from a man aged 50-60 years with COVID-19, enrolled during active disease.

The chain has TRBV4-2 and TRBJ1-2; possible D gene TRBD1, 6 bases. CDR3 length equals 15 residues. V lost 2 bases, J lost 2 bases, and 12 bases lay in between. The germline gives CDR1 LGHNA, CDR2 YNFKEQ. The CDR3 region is CASSQPLTGNYGYTF. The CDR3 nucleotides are TGTGCCAGCAGCCAACCTTTAACAGGGAACTATGGCTACACCTTC.

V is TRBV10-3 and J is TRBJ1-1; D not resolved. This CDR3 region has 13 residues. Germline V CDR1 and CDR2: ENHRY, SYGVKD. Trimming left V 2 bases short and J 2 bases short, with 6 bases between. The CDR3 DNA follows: TGTGCCATCAGTGAGCCAGAAAACACTGAAGCTTTCTTT. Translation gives CAISEPENTEAFF.

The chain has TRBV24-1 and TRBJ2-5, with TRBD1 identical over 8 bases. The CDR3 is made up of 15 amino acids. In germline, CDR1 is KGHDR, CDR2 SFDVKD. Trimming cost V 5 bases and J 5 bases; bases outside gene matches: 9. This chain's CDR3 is CATSGAGGFYETQYF. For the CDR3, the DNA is TGTGCCACCAGTGGCGCAGGGGGCTTCTATGAGACCCAGTACTTC.

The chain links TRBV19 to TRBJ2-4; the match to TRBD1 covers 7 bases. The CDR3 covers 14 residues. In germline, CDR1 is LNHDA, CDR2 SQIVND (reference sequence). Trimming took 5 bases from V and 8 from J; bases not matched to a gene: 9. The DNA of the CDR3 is TGTGCCAGTAGTGTGGGACAGATGAGATACATTCAGTACTTC. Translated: CASSVGQMRYIQYF.

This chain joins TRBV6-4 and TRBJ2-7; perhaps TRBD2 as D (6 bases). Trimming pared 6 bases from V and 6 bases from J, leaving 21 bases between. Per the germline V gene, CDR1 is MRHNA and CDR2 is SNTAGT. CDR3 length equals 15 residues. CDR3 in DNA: TGTGCCAGCAGCCCACTCGCGGGACCCCAGGGCGAGCAGTACTTC. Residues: CASSPLAGPQGEQYF.

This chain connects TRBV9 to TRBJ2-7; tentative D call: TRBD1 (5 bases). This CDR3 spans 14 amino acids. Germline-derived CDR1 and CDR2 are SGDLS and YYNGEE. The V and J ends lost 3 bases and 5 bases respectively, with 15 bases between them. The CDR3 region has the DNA TGTGCCAGCAGCGAGAAGGGGTTTATCGACGAGCAGTACTTC. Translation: CASSEKGFIDEQYF.

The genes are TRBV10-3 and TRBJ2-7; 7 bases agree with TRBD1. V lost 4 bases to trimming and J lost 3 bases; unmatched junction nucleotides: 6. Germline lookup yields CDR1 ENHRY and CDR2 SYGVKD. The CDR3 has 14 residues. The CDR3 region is CAISGQGVGYEQYF. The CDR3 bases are TGTGCCATCAGTGGGCAGGGGGTAGGCTACGAGCAGTACTTC.

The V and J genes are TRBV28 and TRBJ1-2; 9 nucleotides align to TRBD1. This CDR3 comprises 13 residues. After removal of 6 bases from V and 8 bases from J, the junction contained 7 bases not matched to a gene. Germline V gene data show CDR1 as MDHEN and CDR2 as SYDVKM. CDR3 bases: TGTGCCAGCAGAAGGGGACAGGGTTGGGGCTACACCTTC. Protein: CASRRGQGWGYTF.

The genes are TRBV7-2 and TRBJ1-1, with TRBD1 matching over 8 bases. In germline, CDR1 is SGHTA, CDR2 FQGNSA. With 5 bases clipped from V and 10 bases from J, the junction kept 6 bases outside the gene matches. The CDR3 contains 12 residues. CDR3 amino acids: CASSLPGGRAFF. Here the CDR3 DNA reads TGTGCCAGCAGCCTCCCAGGGGGCAGAGCTTTCTTT.

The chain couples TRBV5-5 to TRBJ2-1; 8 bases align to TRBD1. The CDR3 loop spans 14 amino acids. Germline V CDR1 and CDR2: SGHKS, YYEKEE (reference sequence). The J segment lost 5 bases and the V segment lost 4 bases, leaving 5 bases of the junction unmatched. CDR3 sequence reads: CASSADRGDNEQFF. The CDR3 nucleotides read TGTGCCAGCAGCGCCGACAGGGGTGACAATGAGCAGTTCTTC. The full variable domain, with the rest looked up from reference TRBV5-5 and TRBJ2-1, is DAGVTQSPTHLIKTRGQQVTLRCSPISGHKSVSWYQQVLGQGPQFIFQYYEKEERGRGNFPDRFSARQFPNYSSELNVNALLLGDSALYLCASSADRGDNEQFFGPGTRLTVL.

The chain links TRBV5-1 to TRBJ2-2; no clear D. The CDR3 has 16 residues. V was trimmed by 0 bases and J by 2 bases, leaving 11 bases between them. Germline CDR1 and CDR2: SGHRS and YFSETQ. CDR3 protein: CASSLAGQRNTGELFF. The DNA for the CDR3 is TGCGCCAGCAGCTTGGCCGGCCAGCGAAACACCGGGGAGCTGTTTTTT.

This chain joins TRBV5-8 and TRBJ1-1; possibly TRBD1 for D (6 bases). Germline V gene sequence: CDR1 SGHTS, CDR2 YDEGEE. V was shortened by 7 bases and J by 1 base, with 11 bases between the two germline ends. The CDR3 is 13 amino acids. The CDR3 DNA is TGTGCCAGCGGGCGGACAGAGAACACTGAAGCTTTCTTT. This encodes CASGRTENTEAFF.

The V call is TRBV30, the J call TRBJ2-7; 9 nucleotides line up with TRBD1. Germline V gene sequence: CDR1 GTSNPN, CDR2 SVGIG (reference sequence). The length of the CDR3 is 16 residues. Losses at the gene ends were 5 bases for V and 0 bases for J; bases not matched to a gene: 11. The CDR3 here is CAWSLGQGRSSYEQYF. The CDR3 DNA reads TGTGCCTGGTCTTTGGGACAGGGCAGGAGCTCCTACGAGCAGTACTTC.

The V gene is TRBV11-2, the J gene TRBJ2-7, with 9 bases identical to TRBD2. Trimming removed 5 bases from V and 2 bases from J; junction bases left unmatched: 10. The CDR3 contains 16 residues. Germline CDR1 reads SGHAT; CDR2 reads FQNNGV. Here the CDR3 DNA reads TGTGCCAGCAGCGCGCAGCGGGGGGCCACGACCTACGAGCAGTACTTC. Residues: CASSAQRGATTYEQYF.

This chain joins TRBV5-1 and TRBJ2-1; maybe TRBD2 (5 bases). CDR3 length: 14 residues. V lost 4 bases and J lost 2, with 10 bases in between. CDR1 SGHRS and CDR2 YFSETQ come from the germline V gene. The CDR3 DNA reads TGCGCCAGCAGCCCCGGAGCGGCCTACAATGAGCAGTTCTTC. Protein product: CASSPGAAYNEQFF.

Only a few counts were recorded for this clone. The CDR3 reads CASSQDSPSSYEQYF. The CDR3 bases are TGTGCCAGCAGCCAAGACAGTCCTAGCTCCTACGAGCAGTACTTC. This chain uses TRBV3-1 (or the pseudogene TRBV3-2) with TRBJ2-7; D ambiguous. V lost 0 bases and J 0 bases, leaving 9 bases between the germline ends. The CDR3 loop spans 15 amino acids. Germline V gene sequence: CDR1 LGHDT, CDR2 YNNKEL (reference sequence).

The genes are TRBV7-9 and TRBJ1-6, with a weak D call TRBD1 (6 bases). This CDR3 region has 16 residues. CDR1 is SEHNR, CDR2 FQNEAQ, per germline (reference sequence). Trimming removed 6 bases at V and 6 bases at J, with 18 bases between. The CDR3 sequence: CASSSSGGGRNSPLHF. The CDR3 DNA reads TGTGCCAGCAGTTCCAGCGGGGGGGGCCGTAATTCACCCCTCCACTTT.

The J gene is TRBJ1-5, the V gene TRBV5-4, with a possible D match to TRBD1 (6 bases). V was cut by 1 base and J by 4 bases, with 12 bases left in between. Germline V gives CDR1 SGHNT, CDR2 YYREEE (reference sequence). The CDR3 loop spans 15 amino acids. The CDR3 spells CASSLQGMGNQPQHF. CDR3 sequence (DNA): TGTGCCAGCAGCTTGCAGGGGATGGGGAATCAGCCCCAGCATTTT.

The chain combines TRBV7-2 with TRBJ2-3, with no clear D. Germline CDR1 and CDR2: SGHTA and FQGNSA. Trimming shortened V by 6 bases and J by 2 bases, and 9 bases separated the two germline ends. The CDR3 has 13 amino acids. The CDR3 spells CASSRGNTDTQYF. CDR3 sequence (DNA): TGTGCCAGCAGTCGCGGCAACACAGATACGCAGTATTTT.

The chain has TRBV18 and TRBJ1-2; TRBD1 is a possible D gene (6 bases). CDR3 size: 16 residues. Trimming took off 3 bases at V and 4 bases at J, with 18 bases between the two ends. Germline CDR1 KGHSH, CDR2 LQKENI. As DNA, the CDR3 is TGTGCCAGCTCACCCTCTCCGATACAGGGCCGCTATGGCTACACCTTC. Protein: CASSPSPIQGRYGYTF. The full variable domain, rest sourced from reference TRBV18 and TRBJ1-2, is NAGVMQNPRHLVRRRGQEARLRCSPMKGHSHVYWYRQLPEEGLKFMVYLQKENIIDESGMPKERFSAEFPKEGPSILRIQQVVRGDSAAYFCASSPSPIQGRYGYTFGSGTRLTVV.

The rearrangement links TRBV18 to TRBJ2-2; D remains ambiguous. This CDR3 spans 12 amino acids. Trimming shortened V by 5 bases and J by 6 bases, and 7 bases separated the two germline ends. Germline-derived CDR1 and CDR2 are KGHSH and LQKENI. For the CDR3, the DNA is TGTGCCAGCTCAGGGCCGGCCGGGGAGCTGTTTTTT. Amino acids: CASSGPAGELFF.

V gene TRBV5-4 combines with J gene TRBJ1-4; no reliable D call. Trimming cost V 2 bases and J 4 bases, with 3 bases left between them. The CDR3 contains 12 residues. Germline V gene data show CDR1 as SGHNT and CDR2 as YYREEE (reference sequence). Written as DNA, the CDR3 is TGTGCCAGCAGCTTCCATAATGAAAAACTGTTTTTT. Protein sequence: CASSFHNEKLFF. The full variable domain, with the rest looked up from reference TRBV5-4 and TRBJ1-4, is ETGVTQSPTHLIKTRGQQVTLRCSSQSGHNTVSWYQQALGQGPQFIFQYYREEENGRGNFPPRFSGLQFPNYSSELNVNALELDDSALYLCASSFHNEKLFFGSGTQLSVL.

The CDR3 region is CASSLGEGGANYGYTF. CDR3 sequence (DNA): TGTGCCAGCAGCTTGGGTGAAGGCGGCGCTAACTATGGCTACACCTTC. J is TRBJ1-2 and V is TRBV5-4; D gene uncertain. The CDR3 has 16 amino acids. CDR1 is SGHNT, CDR2 YYREEE, per germline (reference sequence). Trimming took 0 bases from V and 0 from J, leaving 12 bases between them.

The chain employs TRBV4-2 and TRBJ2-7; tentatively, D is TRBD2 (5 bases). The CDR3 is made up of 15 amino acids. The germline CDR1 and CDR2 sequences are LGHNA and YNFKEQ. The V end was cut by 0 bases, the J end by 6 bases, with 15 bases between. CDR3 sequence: CASSQDRHGEGEQYF. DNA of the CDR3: TGTGCCAGCAGCCAAGATAGACACGGAGAGGGCGAGCAGTACTTC.

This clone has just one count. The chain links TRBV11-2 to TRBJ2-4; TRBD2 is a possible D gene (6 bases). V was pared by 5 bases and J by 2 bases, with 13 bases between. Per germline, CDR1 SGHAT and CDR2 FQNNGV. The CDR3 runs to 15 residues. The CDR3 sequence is CASSPRAGPKNIQYF. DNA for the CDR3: TGTGCCAGCAGCCCGAGGGCGGGACCCAAAAACATTCAGTACTTC. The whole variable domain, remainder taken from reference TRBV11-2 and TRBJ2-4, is EAGVAQSPRYKIIEKRQSVAFWCNPISGHATLYWYQQILGQGPKLLIQFQNNGVVDDSQLPKDRFSAERLKGVDSTLKIQPAKLEDSAVYLCASSPRAGPKNIQYFGAGTRLSVL.

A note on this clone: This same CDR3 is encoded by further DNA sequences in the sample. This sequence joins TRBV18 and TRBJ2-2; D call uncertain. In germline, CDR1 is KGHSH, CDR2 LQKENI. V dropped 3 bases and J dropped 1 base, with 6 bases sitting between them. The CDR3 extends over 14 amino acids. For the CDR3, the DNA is TGTGCCAGCTCACCTGGCCAGAACACCGGGGAGCTGTTTTTT. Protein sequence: CASSPGQNTGELFF.

CDR3 sequence: CATRAGAKLDNEQFF. CDR3 nucleotides: TGTGCCACCAGAGCGGGGGCCAAACTAGACAATGAGCAGTTCTTC. The gene calls are TRBV24-1 and TRBJ2-1, with 8 nucleotides matching TRBD2. The junction had 9 bases not matched to a gene; V was cut back by 7 bases and J by 5 bases. This CDR3 is 15 amino acids long. Germline V CDR1 and CDR2: KGHDR, SFDVKD.

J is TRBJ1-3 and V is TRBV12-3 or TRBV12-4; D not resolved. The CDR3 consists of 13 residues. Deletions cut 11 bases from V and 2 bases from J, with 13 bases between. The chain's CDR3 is CAFRAGAGNTIYF. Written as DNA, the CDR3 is TGTGCCTTCCGGGCGGGTGCTGGAAACACCATATATTTT.

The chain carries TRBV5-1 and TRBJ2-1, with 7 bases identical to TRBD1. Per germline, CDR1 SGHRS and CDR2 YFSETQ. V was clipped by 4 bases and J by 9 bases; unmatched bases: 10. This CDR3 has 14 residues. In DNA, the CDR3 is TGCGCCAGCAGCCCCCAACAGGGGCAGGTTGAGCAGTTCTTC. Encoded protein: CASSPQQGQVEQFF.